This T cell receptor (beta chain) was recovered during a study of blood T cell repertoires in COVID-19 (dated by TCRdb to the early 2020s). Regarding the research as a whole: Samples covering the acute and convalescent phases of COVID-19 were provided by collaborators in the United States, Italy and Spain. The prospective study material was composed of cDNA or gDNA derived from T cells, B-cell-depleted T cells, or PBMCs. Deeply sampled blood TCRbeta repertoires from subjects exposed to, actively infected with, or recovered from COVID-19 were included in the dataset. The repertoires were made available in a free public database intended to serve as a resource for research on the immune response to SARS-CoV-2. The samples were drawn from the first 160 participants of the ongoing ImmuneRACE study and from some 1,300 subjects provided by 6 global collaborators. Nearly every sample came with metadata listing a de-identified subject ID, COVID-19 status, age in years and sex. HLA class I and class II types, where available, came from metadata supplied by the sample provider rather than from assay-based typing. Broad study findings and their caveats: Clinical and demographic metadata were provided uncurated, with the amount varying by source and participant.

Points on this clone: What antigen it recognizes has not been identified. Within one base of it there is no much larger clone, and no base qualities were kept.

TCRbeta CDR3 regions were amplified from genomic DNA using the immunoSEQ Assay, a bias-controlled multiplex PCR. Regarding the original processing steps: The number of nucleated cells in each sample was estimated by amplification of reference gene primers within the assay. Sequence reads were collapsed and filtered to measure the absolute abundance of every unique TCRbeta CDR3 rearrangement. For each sample, productive Simpson clonality was calculated as the square root of Simpson's diversity index over productive rearrangements. Not all clones reach the TCRdb copy of this immuneACCESS table, which keeps in-frame sequences only. Checked studies attribute under half of the gap to unresolved V genes and leave the rest unexplained. The V and J calls and clone size were taken over from that table, and D and trimming were inferred from the DNA. In all, the sample holds 200,000 to 250,000 clones, and roughly 80% of those were seen once. The top ten hold 5.5% to 7% of the sample.

Each collaborating institution followed its own protocols to collect whole blood in K2EDTA tubes. For TCRbeta analysis, collaborators shipped samples as frozen whole blood, isolated PBMCs, or DNA extracted from either of those sample types. Inclusive of the bounding cysteine and phenylalanine, the CDR3 is 14 residues long. Here the CDR3 DNA is all that survives: 42 bases in frame from base 1. CDR1 ENHRY and CDR2 SYGVKD were looked up in the germline V gene. V and J are truncated by 6 bases and 1 base respectively, leaving an intervening sequence of 12 bases. Recombination connected TRBV10-3 to TRBJ2-5; TRBD2 is a possible D gene, resting on 5 matching bases. The source is a woman between 65 and 79 years old with acute or convalescent COVID-19. The sequenced material came from peripheral blood. The encoded CDR3 is CAIRPAGVQETQYF. The DNA sequence follows: TGTGCCATCAGGCCCGCCGGGGTCCAAGAGACCCAGTACTTC.